Listed below are T cell receptor beta chains from one sample, sequenced in a study of cytomegalovirus exposure and HLA in healthy donors. TCRdb keeps only in-frame clones here, not all; method: immunoSEQ multiplex PCR. There are around 120,000 clones in the sample; about 83% occur only once, and around 1.2% lies in the top ten. Sequencing was carried out using PBMCs. The receptor source for this set is a girl aged 2-10 years in good health and CMV-seronegative. Both conserved end residues are part of each CDR3. D genes are given only for firm matches. Rows may omit the clone size; those that give it use once, few, many or a size class.

size: -; D: -; V: TRBV19; J: TRBJ2-1; CDR3: CASSIFPPGTNMDNEQFF; DNA: TGTGCCAGTAGTATTTTCCCCCCCGGGACAAATATGGACAATGAGCAGTTCTTC
size: -; D: -; V: TRBV19; J: TRBJ1-1; CDR3: CASSIAGMNTEAFF; DNA: TGTGCCAGTAGTATCGCAGGTATGAACACTGAAGCTTTCTTT
size: -; D: -; V: TRBV27; J: TRBJ1-2; CDR3: CASSFSQGPMNYGYTF; DNA: TGTGCCAGCAGTTTTTCGCAGGGTCCTATGAACTATGGCTACACCTTC
size: -; D: -; V: TRBV5-8; J: TRBJ2-1; CDR3: CASSLGTQGNEQFF; DNA: TGTGCCAGCAGCTTGGGCACCCAGGGGAATGAGCAGTTCTTC
size: -; D: TRBD1; V: TRBV7-8; J: TRBJ1-3; CDR3: CASTSMWWDRDSGNTIYF; DNA: TGTGCCAGCACCTCAATGTGGTGGGACAGGGATTCTGGAAACACCATATATTTT
size: -; D: -; V: TRBV4-1; J: TRBJ1-5; CDR3: CASSQGRANQPQHF; DNA: TGCGCCAGCAGCCAAGGGCGGGCCAATCAGCCCCAGCATTTT
size: few; D: -; V: TRBV7-8; J: TRBJ1-1; CDR3: CASSKTGMNTEAFF; DNA: TGTGCCAGCAGCAAAACAGGGATGAACACTGAAGCTTTCTTT
size: -; D: TRBD2; V: TRBV7-9; J: TRBJ2-2; CDR3: CASSLVAGDTGELFF; DNA: TGTGCCAGCAGCTTAGTTGCGGGGGACACCGGGGAGCTGTTTTTT
size: -; D: TRBD2; V: TRBV7-9; J: TRBJ2-5; CDR3: CASSYGTRYQETQYF; DNA: TGTGCCAGCAGCTACGGGACTAGGTACCAAGAGACCCAGTACTTC
size: -; D: -; V: TRBV7-2; J: TRBJ2-3; CDR3: CASSFYEGTQYF; DNA: TGTGCCAGCAGCTTCTATGAGGGCACGCAGTATTTT